The 13 T cell receptor beta chains below were found in one sample sequenced in a study of spatial heterogeneity in lung cancer (dated by TCRdb to about 2019). Libraries were made using 5' RACE. Instrument on record: NextSeq 500. The public reads were run again by TCRdb, first through fastp at Q25 and then through MiXCR, and only productive beta chains were kept. Merged by CDR3 protein, the rows form single entries marked with the most common genes and DNA. The sample table lists approximately 25,000 distinct CDR3 sequences, approximately 7% of them with a count of one. Clones ranked in the top ten supply over 11% of the sample. What the time point label conveys for this sample: sample taken at primary tumor resection. Whole RNA extracted from tumor and nontumor lung tissue, or from cryopreserved PBMC samples, was used for TCR sequencing without cell sorting. The sample in question was PBMCs, obtained at surgery. The receptor set was obtained from a male donor with early-stage non-small cell lung cancer.

Only a few counts were recorded for this clonotype. CDR3 coding DNA: TGTGCCAGCAGTTCAATTCGGGTCCTCAATCAGCCCCAGCATTTT. Translation gives CASSSIRVLNQPQHF. This chain joins TRBV12-3 or TRBV12-4 and TRBJ1-5, with unresolved D. This CDR3 is 15 amino acids long. V lost 4 bases and J 3 bases, leaving 13 bases between the germline ends.

In this sample, this clonotype turned up many times. V is TRBV5-5 and J is TRBJ1-5; tentative D call: TRBD1 (5 bases). Between the trimmed V and J ends, which lost 6 bases and 3 bases, there was a span of 16 bases. There are 15 residues in the CDR3. Germline CDR1 and CDR2: SGHKS and YYEKEE (reference sequence). The chain's CDR3 is CASTRGRGNNQPQHF. The CDR3 DNA reads TGTGCCAGCACCCGGGGACGGGGGAACAATCAGCCCCAGCATTTT.

This clonotype is labeled as medium-sized. CDR3 in amino acids: CASSLGVKRDPYEQYF. DNA for the CDR3: TGCGCCAGCAGCTTGGGGGTAAAGCGGGATCCCTACGAGCAGTACTTC. The chain is built from TRBV5-1 and TRBJ2-7; TRBD2 matches 7 bases. The CDR3 is 16 residues long. Looked up from germline, CDR1 is SGHRS and CDR2 is YFSETQ. V was pared by 0 bases and J by 2 bases, with 8 bases of the junction left unmatched.

The chain has TRBV11-2 and TRBJ2-5; no firm D call. There are 12 residues in the CDR3. The V end was cut by 5 bases, the J end by 1 base, with 5 bases between. CDR1 and CDR2 from the germline V gene are SGHAT and FQNNGV. The CDR3 sequence: CASSPSQETQYF. The DNA of the CDR3 is TGTGCCAGCAGCCCGTCCCAAGAGACCCAGTACTTC.

Many counts were recorded for this clonotype. The chain combines TRBV9 with TRBJ1-1; 10 nucleotides agree with TRBD1. Germline CDR1 is SGDLS and CDR2 is YYNGEE. Trimming cost V 4 bases and J 6 bases; bases outside gene matches: 6. The CDR3 runs 14 residues. CDR3 in amino acids: CASSFRDRGPEAFF. CDR3 nucleotides: TGTGCCAGCAGCTTCCGGGACAGGGGTCCTGAAGCTTTCTTT.

The sample holds many counts of this clonotype. CDR3 bases: TGTGCCTACGGACAGGGCCTAAAGGCTGAAGCTTTCTTT. Translation gives CAYGQGLKAEAFF. The V and J genes are TRBV30 and TRBJ1-1; TRBD1 matches 8 bases. Germline V gives CDR1 GTSNPN, CDR2 SVGIG (reference sequence). V gave up 7 bases and J gave up 6 bases; unmatched junction bases: 10. This CDR3 contains 13 residues.

Many counts were recorded for this clonotype. V gene TRBV7-2 combines with J gene TRBJ1-1; 10 bases map to TRBD1. CDR1 is SGHTA and CDR2 is FQGNSA in the germline V gene. Trimming removed 2 bases from V and 1 base from J; junction bases left unmatched: 10. This CDR3 has 18 residues. As DNA, the CDR3 is TGTGCCAGCAGCTTAAGGCAAGGACAGGGGGTCCGGAACACTGAAGCTTTCTTT. It yields the protein CASSLRQGQGVRNTEAFF.

The chain employs TRBV27 and TRBJ2-1, with D maybe TRBD2 (6 bases). The CDR3 is made up of 12 amino acids. The V end lost 6 bases, the J end lost 8 bases, and 11 bases lay between the germline ends. CDR1 and CDR2 from the germline V gene are MNHEY and SMNVEV (reference sequence). The CDR3 DNA reads TGTGCCAGCAGAGATAGGAGGGATGAGCAGTTCTTC. This gives the protein CASRDRRDEQFF.

This clonotype was seen repeatedly, ten times or more. The CDR3, as DNA: TGTGCCAGTAGTACCGGACTAGCGGGAGGAGAGACCCAGTACTTC. Translation gives CASSTGLAGGETQYF. This chain connects TRBV19 to TRBJ2-5, with TRBD2 matching over 14 bases. Germline V lookup: CDR1 LNHDA, CDR2 SQIVND (reference sequence). CDR3 length equals 15 residues. With V trimmed by 4 bases and J by 4 bases, 2 bases remained unmatched. Looking up the rest from reference TRBV19 and TRBJ2-5 gives the full variable domain: DGGITQSPKYLFRKEGQNVTLSCEQNLNHDAMYWYRQDPGQGLRLIYYSQIVNDFQKGDIAEGYSVSREKKESFPLTVTSAQKNPTAFYLCASSTGLAGGETQYFGPGTRLLVL.

The gene calls are TRBV5-1 and TRBJ2-7; D is ambiguous. CDR1 is SGHRS, CDR2 YFSETQ, per germline. The length of the CDR3 is 15 residues. Trimming stripped 4 bases from V and 0 bases from J, with 14 bases between. CDR3 region: CASSPLRKSSYEQYF. The CDR3 bases are TGCGCCAGCAGCCCCTTAAGAAAGAGCTCCTACGAGCAGTACTTC.

This clonotype was detected only a few times. This chain joins TRBV7-9 and TRBJ2-7, with D perhaps matching TRBD1 or TRBD2 (5 bases each). V lost 6 bases and J 2 bases, leaving 14 bases between the germline ends. This CDR3 is built from 14 residues. In germline, CDR1 is SEHNR, CDR2 FQNEAQ (reference sequence). CDR3 coding DNA: TGTGCCAGCAGTTCGGGGACCGGTGCCTACGAGCAGTACTTC. This translates into CASSSGTGAYEQYF.

This clonotype was counted at least ten times. J is TRBJ1-5 and V is TRBV6-2 or TRBV6-3, with unresolved D. Trimming cost V 7 bases and J 9 bases, with 13 bases left between them. Per the germline V gene, CDR1 is MNHEY and CDR2 is SVGEGT. The CDR3 spans 12 residues. The CDR3 DNA is TGTGCCAGCACCCACCTGAGCGGGCCCCAGCATTTT. Translating gives CASTHLSGPQHF.

This clonotype was counted at least ten times. The chain carries TRBV20-1 and TRBJ2-7, with 10 bases identical to TRBD2. The germline CDR1 and CDR2 sequences are DFQATT and SNEGSKA (reference sequence). CDR3 length: 13 amino acids. The ends lost 6 bases at V and 6 bases at J; junction bases unmatched: 8. In DNA form, the CDR3 reads TGCAGTGCACCAGCGGGGGGGTGGCGCGAGCAGTACTTC. As protein: CSAPAGGWREQYF.